This T cell receptor beta chain came from a study of T cell repertoires in cytomegalovirus infection. This CDR3 comprises 15 residues. V dropped 6 bases and J dropped 3 bases, with 17 bases sitting between them. MiXCR, run by TCRdb on the reads, gives a single entry per CDR3 protein. This table holds 230,000 or so distinct CDR3 sequences, over 15% found once. This clonotype appeared a few times. Sequenced material: CD8+ T cells from PBMCs. The rearrangement uses TRBV12-3 or TRBV12-4 and TRBJ1-1, with a weak D call TRBD1 (5 bases). This receptor was identified in a human donor in good health (CMV status not recorded). Some clones in this sample may be carry-over from other donors' samples. The CDR3, as DNA: TGTGCCAGCAGCAAACCGCAGGGTGTGTACACTGAAGCTTTCTTT. Amino acids: CASSKPQGVYTEAFF.